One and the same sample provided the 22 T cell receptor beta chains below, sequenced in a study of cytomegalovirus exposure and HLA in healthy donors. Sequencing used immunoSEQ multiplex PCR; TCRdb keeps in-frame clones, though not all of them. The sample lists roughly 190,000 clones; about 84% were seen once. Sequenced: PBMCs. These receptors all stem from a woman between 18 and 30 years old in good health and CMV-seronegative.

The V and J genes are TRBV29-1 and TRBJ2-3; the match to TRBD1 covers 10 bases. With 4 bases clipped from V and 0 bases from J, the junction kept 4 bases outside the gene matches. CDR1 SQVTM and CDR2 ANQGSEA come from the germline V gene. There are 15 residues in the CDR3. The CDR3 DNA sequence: TGCAGCGTTGCCGGGGACAGGGGAAGCACAGATACGCAGTATTTT. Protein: CSVAGDRGSTDTQYF.

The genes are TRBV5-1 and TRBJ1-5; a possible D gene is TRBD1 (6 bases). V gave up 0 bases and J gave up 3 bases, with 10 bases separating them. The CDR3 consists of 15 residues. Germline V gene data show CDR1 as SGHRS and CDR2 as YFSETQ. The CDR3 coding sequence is TGCGCCAGCAGCTTGGATACAGGGCACAATCAGCCCCAGCATTTT. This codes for CASSLDTGHNQPQHF.

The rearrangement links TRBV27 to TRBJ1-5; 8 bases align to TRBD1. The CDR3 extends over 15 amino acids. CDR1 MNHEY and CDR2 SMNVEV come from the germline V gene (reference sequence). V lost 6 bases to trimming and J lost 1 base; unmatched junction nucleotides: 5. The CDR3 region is CASRQSGGSNQPQHF. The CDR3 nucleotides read TGTGCCAGCAGACAATCAGGGGGCAGCAATCAGCCCCAGCATTTT.

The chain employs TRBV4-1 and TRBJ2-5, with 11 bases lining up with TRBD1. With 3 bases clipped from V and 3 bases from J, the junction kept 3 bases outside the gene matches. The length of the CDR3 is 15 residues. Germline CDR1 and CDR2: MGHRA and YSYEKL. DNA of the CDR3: TGCGCCAGCAGCCACCCGGGACAGGGGGAAGAGACCCAGTACTTC. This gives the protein CASSHPGQGEETQYF.

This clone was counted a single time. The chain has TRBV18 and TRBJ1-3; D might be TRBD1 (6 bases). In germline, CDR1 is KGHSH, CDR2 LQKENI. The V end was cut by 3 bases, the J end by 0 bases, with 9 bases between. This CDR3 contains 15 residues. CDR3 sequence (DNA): TGTGCCAGCTCACCCGCAGGGGCCTCTGGAAACACCATATATTTT. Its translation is CASSPAGASGNTIYF. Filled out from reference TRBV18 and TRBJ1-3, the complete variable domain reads NAGVMQNPRHLVRRRGQEARLRCSPMKGHSHVYWYRQLPEEGLKFMVYLQKENIIDESGMPKERFSAEFPKEGPSILRIQQVVRGDSAAYFCASSPAGASGNTIYFGEGSWLTVV.

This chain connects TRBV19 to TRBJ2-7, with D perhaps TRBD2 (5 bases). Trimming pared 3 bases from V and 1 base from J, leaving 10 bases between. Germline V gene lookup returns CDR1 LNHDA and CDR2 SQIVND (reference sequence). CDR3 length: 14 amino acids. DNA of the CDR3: TGTGCCAGTAGTATCCGGCGCGGGTCCTACGAGCAGTACTTC. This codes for CASSIRRGSYEQYF.

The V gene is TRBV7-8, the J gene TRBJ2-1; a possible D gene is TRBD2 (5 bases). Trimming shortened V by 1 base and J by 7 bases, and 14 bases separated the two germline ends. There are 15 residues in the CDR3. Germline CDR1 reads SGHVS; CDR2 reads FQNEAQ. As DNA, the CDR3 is TGTGCCAGCAGCTTAGATCGGGGAGTTGCGAATGAGCAGTTCTTC. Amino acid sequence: CASSLDRGVANEQFF. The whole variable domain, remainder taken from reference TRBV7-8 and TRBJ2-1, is GAGVSQSPRYKVAKRGQDVALRCDPISGHVSLFWYQQALGQGPEFLTYFQNEAQLDKSGLPSDRFFAERPEGSVSTLKIQRTQQEDSAVYLCASSLDRGVANEQFFGPGTRLTVL.

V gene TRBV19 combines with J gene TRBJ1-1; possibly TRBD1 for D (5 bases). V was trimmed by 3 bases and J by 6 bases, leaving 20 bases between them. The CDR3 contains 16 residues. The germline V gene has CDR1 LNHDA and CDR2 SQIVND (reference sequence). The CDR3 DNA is TGTGCCAGTAGTATCGATCCCCGGGGGATAGTCCCTGAAGCTTTCTTT. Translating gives CASSIDPRGIVPEAFF.

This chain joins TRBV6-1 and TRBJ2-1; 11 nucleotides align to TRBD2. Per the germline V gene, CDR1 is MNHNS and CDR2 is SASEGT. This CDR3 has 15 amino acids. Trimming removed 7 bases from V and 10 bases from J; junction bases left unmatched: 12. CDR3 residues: CASTLWLAGGGEQFF. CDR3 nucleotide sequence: TGTGCCAGCACCCTCTGGCTAGCGGGAGGAGGAGAGCAGTTCTTC.

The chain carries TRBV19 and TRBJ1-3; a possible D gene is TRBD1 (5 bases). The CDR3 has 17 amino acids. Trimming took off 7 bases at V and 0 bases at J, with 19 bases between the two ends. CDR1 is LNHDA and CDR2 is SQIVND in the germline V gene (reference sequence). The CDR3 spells CASTKIKQVLSGNTIYF. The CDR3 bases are TGTGCCAGTACTAAGATAAAACAGGTTCTCTCTGGAAACACCATATATTTT.

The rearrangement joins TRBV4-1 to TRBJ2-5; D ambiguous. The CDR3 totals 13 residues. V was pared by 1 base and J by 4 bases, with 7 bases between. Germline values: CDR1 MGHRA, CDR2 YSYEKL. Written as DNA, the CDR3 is TGCGCCAGCAGCCAAGTTCGCGGAGAGACCCAGTACTTC. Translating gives CASSQVRGETQYF.

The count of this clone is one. CDR3 protein: CASNRRGGQETQYF. Here the CDR3 DNA reads TGTGCCAGTAACCGGAGGGGGGGACAAGAGACCCAGTACTTC. This chain uses TRBV19 with TRBJ2-5; D might be TRBD2 (7 bases). The CDR3 length is 14 residues. Germline CDR1 LNHDA, CDR2 SQIVND (reference sequence). With 7 bases removed from V and 2 bases from J, the gap between germline ends came to 14 bases.

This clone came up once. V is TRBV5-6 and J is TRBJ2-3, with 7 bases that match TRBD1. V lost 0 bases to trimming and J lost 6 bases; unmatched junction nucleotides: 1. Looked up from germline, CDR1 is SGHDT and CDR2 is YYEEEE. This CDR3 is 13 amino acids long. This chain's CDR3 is CASSLGQGDTQYF. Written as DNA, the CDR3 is TGTGCCAGCAGCTTGGGACAGGGCGATACGCAGTATTTT.

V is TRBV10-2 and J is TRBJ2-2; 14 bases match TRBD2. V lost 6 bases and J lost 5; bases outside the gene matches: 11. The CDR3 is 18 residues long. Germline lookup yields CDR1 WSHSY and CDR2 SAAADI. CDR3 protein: CASSESGTSGGGTGELFF. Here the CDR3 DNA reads TGCGCCAGCAGCGAATCCGGGACTAGCGGGGGTGGAACCGGGGAGCTGTTTTTT.

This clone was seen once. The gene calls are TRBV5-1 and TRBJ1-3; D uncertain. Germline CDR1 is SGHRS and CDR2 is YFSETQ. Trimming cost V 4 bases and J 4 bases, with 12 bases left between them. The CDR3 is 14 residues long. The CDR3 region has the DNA TGCGCCAGCAGCATGAATTGGAGAGGAAACACCATATATTTT. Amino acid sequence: CASSMNWRGNTIYF.

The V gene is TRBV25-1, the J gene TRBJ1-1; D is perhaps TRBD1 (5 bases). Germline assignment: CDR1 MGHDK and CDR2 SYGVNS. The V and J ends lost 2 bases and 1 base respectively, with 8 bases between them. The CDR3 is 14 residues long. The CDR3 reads CASSEPGKNTEAFF. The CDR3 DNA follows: TGTGCCAGCAGTGAACCAGGGAAGAACACTGAAGCTTTCTTT. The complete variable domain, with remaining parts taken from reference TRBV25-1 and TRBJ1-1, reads EADIYQTPRYLVIGTGKKITLECSQTMGHDKMYWYQQDPGMELHLIHYSYGVNSTEKGDLSSESTVSRIRTEHFPLTLESARPSHTSQYLCASSEPGKNTEAFFGQGTRLTVV.

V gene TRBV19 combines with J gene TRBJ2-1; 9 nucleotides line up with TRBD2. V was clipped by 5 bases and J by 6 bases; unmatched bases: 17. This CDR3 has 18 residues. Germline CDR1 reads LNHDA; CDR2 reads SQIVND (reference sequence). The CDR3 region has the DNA TGTGCCAGTAGTCCAGGTCCCTCTAGCGGGATAGCCATCAATGAGCAGTTCTTC. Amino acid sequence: CASSPGPSSGIAINEQFF.

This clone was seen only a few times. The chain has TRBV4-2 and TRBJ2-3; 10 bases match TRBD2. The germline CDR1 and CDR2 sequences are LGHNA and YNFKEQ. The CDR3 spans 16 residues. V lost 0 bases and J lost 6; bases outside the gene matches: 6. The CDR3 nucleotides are TGTGCCAGCAGCCAAGAGGTAGCGGGGGGCTCTGATACGCAGTATTTT. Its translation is CASSQEVAGGSDTQYF.

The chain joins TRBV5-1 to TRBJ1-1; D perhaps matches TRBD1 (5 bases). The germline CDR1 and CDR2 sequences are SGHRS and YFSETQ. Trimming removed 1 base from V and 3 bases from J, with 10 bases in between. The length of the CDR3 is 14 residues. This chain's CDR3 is CASSLTVRDTEAFF. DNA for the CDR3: TGCGCCAGCAGCTTGACTGTCAGGGACACTGAAGCTTTCTTT.

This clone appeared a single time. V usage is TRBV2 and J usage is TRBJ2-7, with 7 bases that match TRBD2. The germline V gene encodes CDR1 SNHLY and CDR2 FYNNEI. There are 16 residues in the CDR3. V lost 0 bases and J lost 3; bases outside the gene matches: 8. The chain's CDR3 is CASSEALLRGGYEQYF. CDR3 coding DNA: TGTGCCAGCAGTGAAGCGCTTCTCCGCGGGGGCTACGAGCAGTACTTC.

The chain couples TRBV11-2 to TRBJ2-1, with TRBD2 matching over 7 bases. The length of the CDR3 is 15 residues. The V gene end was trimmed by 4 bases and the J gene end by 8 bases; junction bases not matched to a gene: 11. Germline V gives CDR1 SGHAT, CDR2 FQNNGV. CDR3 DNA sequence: TGTGCCAGCAGCTCCCAAGGACTAGTCTTCGATGAGCAGTTCTTC. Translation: CASSSQGLVFDEQFF.

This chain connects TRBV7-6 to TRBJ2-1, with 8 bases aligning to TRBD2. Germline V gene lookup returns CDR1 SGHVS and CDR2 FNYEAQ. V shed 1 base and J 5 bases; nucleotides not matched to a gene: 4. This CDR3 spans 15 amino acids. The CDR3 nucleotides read TGTGCCAGCAGCTTAGAGCGGGGGAGGCACAATGAGCAGTTCTTC. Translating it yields CASSLERGRHNEQFF. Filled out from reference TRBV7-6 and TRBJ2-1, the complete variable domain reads GAGVSQSPRYKVTKRGQDVALRCDPISGHVSLYWYRQALGQGPEFLTYFNYEAQQDKSGLPNDRFSAERPEGSISTLTIQRTEQRDSAMYRCASSLERGRHNEQFFGPGTRLTVL.